The source of this T cell receptor beta chain is a study of shared clonotypes between healthy human individuals. About the study: Ranging from 18 to 49 in age, donors were a couple of women and three men.

In the naive CD8 group, cells lacked CD45RO and were positively selected for CCR7, so terminally differentiated effector memory CD45RA+ cells were left out. The study's findings and limits: Expectations were that clonotype sharing among donors would be affected by sequencing depth. Compared with clonotypes that all four donors shared, non-shared clonotypes had lower generation probabilities.

To note about this clone: What it binds is not known.

The input for sorted-subset replicate PCRs was 200 to 250 ng DNA, 25,000 to 35,000 T cell genomes. Only in-frame clones appear in the TCRdb table, and some are missing; sequencing was by immunoSEQ multiplex PCR. The sample shows around 1.9 million clones, 90% to 95% of them seen only once. The length of the CDR3 is 16 residues. Germline loops: CDR1 MNHEY, CDR2 SMNVEV (reference sequence). J was trimmed by 2 bases and V by 6 bases; bases with no gene match: 2. Sequenced input: naive CD8+ T cells from PBMCs. This chain links TRBV27 with TRBJ2-2; 14 bases agree with TRBD2. The TCR sequence derives from a man aged 18 to 30 in good health. Some clones in this sample may be carry-over from other donors' samples. This CDR3 is CASRGLAGANTGELFF. The CDR3 DNA is TGTGCCAGCAGGGGACTAGCGGGAGCTAACACCGGGGAGCTGTTTTTT.